Below are 20 T cell receptor beta chains sequenced from a single sample in a study of T-cell memory formation after mild COVID-19. TCRdb processed the 5' RACE reads anew with MiXCR; each CDR3 protein has one entry. The repertoire includes approximately 300,000 distinct CDR3 sequences, roughly 21% of them detected once, and around 21% sits in the top ten. What was sequenced was PBMCs or a T cell subset sorted from them (not recorded which). These receptors all stem from a man younger than 30 who had mild COVID-19 (a few samples of this study predate the infection). Cell type and time point are not known.

This clonotype was seen only a few times. The chain has TRBV27 and TRBJ1-2; a possible D gene is TRBD1 (5 bases). The CDR3 length is 13 residues. Germline CDR1 MNHEY, CDR2 SMNVEV (reference sequence). The V gene lost 3 bases and the J gene lost 8 bases, with 13 bases spanning the gap. The CDR3 loop reads CASSLNRLGGYTF. The CDR3 coding sequence is TGTGCCAGCAGTTTGAACAGGTTGGGGGGCTACACCTTC.

This clonotype was observed a handful of times. The chain links TRBV19 to TRBJ2-3; TRBD2 matches at 8 bases. Germline assignment: CDR1 LNHDA and CDR2 SQIVND (reference sequence). Trimming took 4 bases from V and 1 from J; bases not matched to a gene: 1. The CDR3 sequence is 14 residues long. Written as DNA, the CDR3 is TGTGCCAGTAGTAAACTAGCGGGCACAGATACGCAGTATTTT. It is translated as CASSKLAGTDTQYF.

This chain joins TRBV9 and TRBJ2-1; D unclear. V was pared by 0 bases and J by 7 bases, with 5 bases between. The V gene's germline CDR1 is SGDLS and CDR2 YYNGEE. The CDR3 totals 12 residues. The CDR3 region is CASSVEVNEQFF. The CDR3 DNA sequence: TGTGCCAGCAGCGTAGAAGTAAATGAGCAGTTCTTC.

Notes on this clonotype: At one boundary the junction diverges from the germline segment, which might be a read error. This rearrangement joins TRBV20-1 to TRBJ1-5; the D gene is possibly TRBD1 (6 bases). From germline, CDR1 is DFQATT and CDR2 SNEGSKA (reference sequence). The CDR3 is 17 amino acids. The CDR3 DNA reads TGCAGTGCTAGAGATCTCGGACAGAAAATTAGCGATCAGCCCCAGCATTTT. It yields the protein CSARDLGQKISDQPQHF.

In its sample, this clonotype was seen a few times. This chain uses TRBV4-1 with TRBJ1-6, with a tentative D call TRBD1 (5 bases). The CDR3 is made up of 14 amino acids. Trimming took 3 bases from V and 10 from J, leaving 13 bases between them. Germline CDR1 reads MGHRA; CDR2 reads YSYEKL. The CDR3 loop reads CASSQTRVESPLHF. DNA for the CDR3: TGCGCCAGCAGCCAGACCAGGGTAGAGTCACCCCTCCACTTT.

The V call is TRBV20-1, the J call TRBJ2-3; tentative D call: TRBD2 (6 bases). This CDR3 is built from 13 residues. Germline V gives CDR1 DFQATT, CDR2 SNEGSKA (reference sequence). V was clipped by 3 bases and J by 6 bases, with 13 bases between them. The CDR3, as DNA: TGCAGTGCTAGTCGGCCGGGGGAGGATACGCAGTATTTT. Amino acids: CSASRPGEDTQYF.

This clonotype was seen a handful of times. The chain is built from TRBV7-9 and TRBJ1-6; 7 positions match TRBD1. Germline V gene sequence: CDR1 SEHNR, CDR2 FQNEAQ (reference sequence). This CDR3 spans 13 amino acids. The V segment lost 6 bases and the J segment 11 bases; nucleotides outside the gene matches: 7. The CDR3 DNA reads TGTGCCAGCAGTTACTCAGGGGGACCACCCCTCCACTTT. Residues: CASSYSGGPPLHF.

This rearrangement joins TRBV12-3 or TRBV12-4 to TRBJ2-4, with 9 bases matching TRBD1. Trimming at V came to 5 bases and at J to 3 bases, leaving 5 bases not matched to a gene. The CDR3 is 15 amino acids. The CDR3 loop is CASSTGGFVKNIQYF. DNA of the CDR3: TGTGCCAGCAGTACAGGGGGCTTTGTCAAAAACATTCAGTACTTC.

This chain connects TRBV4-2 to TRBJ2-3; possibly TRBD2 for D (7 bases). CDR1 and CDR2 from the germline V gene are LGHNA and YNFKEQ. Deletions cut 0 bases from V and 5 bases from J, with 12 bases between. The CDR3 loop spans 15 amino acids. The CDR3 nucleotides are TGTGCCAGCAGCCAAGAAGGGGGGGGCGTAGATACGCAGTATTTT. Translated, it gives CASSQEGGGVDTQYF.

V is TRBV18 and J is TRBJ1-2, with D hard to call. This CDR3 has 13 residues. V lost 3 bases and J 8 bases, leaving 13 bases between the germline ends. CDR1 and CDR2 from the germline V gene are KGHSH and LQKENI. For the CDR3, the DNA is TGTGCCAGCTCACCTATCGGAGATCACGGCTACACCTTC. Its protein product is CASSPIGDHGYTF.

The sample holds a few counts of this clonotype. The V call is TRBV6-5, the J call TRBJ1-1; D perhaps matches TRBD1 (5 bases). V lost 5 bases and J 6 bases, leaving 19 bases between the germline ends. CDR1 is MNHEY, CDR2 SVGAGI, per germline. This CDR3 comprises 15 residues. CDR3 DNA sequence: TGTGCCAGCAGTCGGTTCGGGGGGGGAGAGGCTGAAGCTTTCTTT. Translating it yields CASSRFGGGEAEAFF.

This clonotype showed up just a few times. This chain connects TRBV11-2 to TRBJ1-1; D uncertain. V lost 6 bases and J 5 bases, leaving 19 bases between the germline ends. Germline V gives CDR1 SGHAT, CDR2 FQNNGV. The CDR3 runs 15 residues. For the CDR3, the DNA is TGTGCCAGCAGACAAGAGGCTAGGGAACGGACTGAAGCTTTCTTT. It codes for CASRQEARERTEAFF.

This clonotype occurred many times. The chain carries TRBV5-1 and TRBJ1-2; D is uncertain. Trimming took 4 bases from V and 5 from J, leaving 12 bases between them. The CDR3 consists of 13 residues. The germline gives CDR1 SGHRS, CDR2 YFSETQ. The CDR3 DNA sequence: TGCGCCAGCAGCAACGTCCCGCTTTATGGCTACACCTTC. Translating gives CASSNVPLYGYTF.

V is TRBV7-2 and J is TRBJ2-3, with TRBD2 as a possible D gene (5 bases). This CDR3 is 13 amino acids long. Trimming cost V 4 bases and J 2 bases, with 7 bases left between them. CDR1 SGHTA and CDR2 FQGNSA come from the germline V gene. CDR3 DNA sequence: TGTGCCAGCAGCTGGCGGGCCACAGATACGCAGTATTTT. This translates into CASSWRATDTQYF.

This clonotype was counted ten times or more. The chain combines TRBV24-1 with TRBJ2-2, with no clear D. CDR1 and CDR2 from the germline V gene are KGHDR and SFDVKD. The CDR3 extends over 15 amino acids. V was shortened by 3 bases and J by 3 bases, with 10 bases between the two germline ends. CDR3 sequence reads: CATSDTRADTGELFF. The CDR3 coding sequence is TGTGCCACCAGTGATACCCGGGCCGACACCGGGGAGCTGTTTTTT.

The rearrangement joins TRBV7-2 to TRBJ1-2, with D perhaps TRBD1 (6 bases). The ends were cut back, 5 bases at V and 13 bases at J, with 23 bases in the middle. CDR3 length: 14 amino acids. Looked up from germline, CDR1 is SGHTA and CDR2 is FQGNSA. The CDR3 spells CASSGWDKRVRCTF. CDR3 sequence (DNA): TGTGCCAGCAGCGGTTGGGACAAAAGGGTCAGGTGCACCTTC. The full variable domain, rest sourced from reference TRBV7-2 and TRBJ1-2, is GAGVSQSPSNKVTEKGKDVELRCDPISGHTALYWYRQSLGQGLEFLIYFQGNSAPDKSGLPSDRFSAERTGGSVSTLTIQRTQQEDSAVYLCASSGWDKRVRCTFGSGTRLTVV.

Turning to this clonotype: The junction does not match germline at one end; this may be a read error. The chain carries TRBV7-7 and TRBJ2-3, with D possibly being TRBD2 (7 bases). The CDR3 has 15 residues. Germline lookup yields CDR1 SSHAT and CDR2 FNYEAQ (reference sequence). The CDR3: CASSPGGGARDTQYF. The CDR3 region has the DNA TGTGCTAGCAGCCCCGGAGGGGGGGCAAGGGATACGCAGTATTTT.

This clonotype was counted once. This rearrangement joins TRBV11-2 to TRBJ2-5; TRBD2 is a possible D gene (5 bases). Trimming removed 3 bases from V and 5 bases from J, with 16 bases in between. This CDR3 has 15 residues. CDR1 and CDR2 from the germline V gene are SGHAT and FQNNGV. As DNA, the CDR3 is TGTGCCAGCAGCTTGTCTGGGAGTCCCACGGAGACCCAGTACTTC. Amino acid sequence: CASSLSGSPTETQYF.

This clonotype was counted a few times. This rearrangement joins TRBV7-9 to TRBJ1-2; 7 bases are shared with TRBD1. The CDR3 runs 18 residues. The germline CDR1 and CDR2 sequences are SEHNR and FQNEAQ (reference sequence). J was trimmed by 3 bases and V by 4 bases; bases with no gene match: 17. The CDR3 loop reads CASSSRQGILRQHYGYTF. The CDR3 nucleotides read TGTGCCAGCAGCTCCCGACAGGGAATCCTACGACAGCACTATGGCTACACCTTC.

V and J are TRBV6-5 and TRBJ2-6, with a possible D match to TRBD1 (5 bases). This CDR3 has 17 amino acids. The V end was cut by 11 bases, the J end by 0 bases, with 20 bases between. CDR1 and CDR2 from the germline V gene are MNHEY and SVGAGI. CDR3 DNA: TGTGCCCCTCGATTAGGGGTTTACATCTCTGGGGCCAACGTCCTGACTTTC. Protein sequence: CAPRLGVYISGANVLTF.